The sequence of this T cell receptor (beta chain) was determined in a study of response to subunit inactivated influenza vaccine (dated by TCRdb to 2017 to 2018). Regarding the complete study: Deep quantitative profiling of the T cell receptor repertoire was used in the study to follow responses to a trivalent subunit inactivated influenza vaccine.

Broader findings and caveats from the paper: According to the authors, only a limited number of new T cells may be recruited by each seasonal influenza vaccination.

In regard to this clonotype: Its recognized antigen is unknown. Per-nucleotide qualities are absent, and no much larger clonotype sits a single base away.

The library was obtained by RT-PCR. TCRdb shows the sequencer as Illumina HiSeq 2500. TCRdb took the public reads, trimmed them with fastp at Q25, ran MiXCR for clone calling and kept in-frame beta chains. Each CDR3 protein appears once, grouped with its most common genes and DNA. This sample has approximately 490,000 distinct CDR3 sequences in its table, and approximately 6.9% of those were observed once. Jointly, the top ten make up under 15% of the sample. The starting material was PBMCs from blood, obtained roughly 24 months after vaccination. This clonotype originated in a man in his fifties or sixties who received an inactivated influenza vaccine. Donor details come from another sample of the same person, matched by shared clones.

DNA sequence: TGTGCCAGCAGCCAAGATTCGGTACGGGACGTCTACACCTTC. Its translation is CASSQDSVRDVYTF. The rearrangement combines TRBV4-2 with TRBJ1-2; perhaps TRBD1 is the D gene, with 5 bases matching. From the cysteine through the phenylalanine, the CDR3 covers 14 amino acids. The kept DNA is CDR3 alone, 42 bases in frame from the first base. V is clipped by 0 bases and J by 10 bases, and the sequence between their germline boundaries is 15 bases long. Via the germline V gene, CDR1 is LGHNA and CDR2 YNFKEQ.